This paragraph covers one T cell receptor beta chain sequence. Its target is not known. These data belong to a study of T cell repertoires in cytomegalovirus infection. TCRdb processed the reads anew with MiXCR; each CDR3 protein has one entry. The repertoire holds 200,000 or so distinct CDR3 sequences, approximately 28% seen once, with roughly 32% in the top ten. V was trimmed by 6 bases and J by 8 bases, leaving 25 bases between them. This CDR3 comprises 17 residues. Germline CDR1 and CDR2: SGHTA and FQGNSA. Study-wide points: CMV carriers with the relevant HLA were identified by cumulative public TCR beta family frequency.

The rearrangement uses TRBV7-2 and TRBJ1-4, with D perhaps matching TRBD1 (6 bases). The sequence derives from a human donor in good health (CMV status not recorded). Some clones in this sample may be carry-over from other donors' samples. The specimen was PBMCs. The CDR3 coding sequence is TGTGCCAGCAGACTAGGGGGGTGGGCCACTAGGAGAGAAAAACTGTTTTTT. Translating gives CASRLGGWATRREKLFF.